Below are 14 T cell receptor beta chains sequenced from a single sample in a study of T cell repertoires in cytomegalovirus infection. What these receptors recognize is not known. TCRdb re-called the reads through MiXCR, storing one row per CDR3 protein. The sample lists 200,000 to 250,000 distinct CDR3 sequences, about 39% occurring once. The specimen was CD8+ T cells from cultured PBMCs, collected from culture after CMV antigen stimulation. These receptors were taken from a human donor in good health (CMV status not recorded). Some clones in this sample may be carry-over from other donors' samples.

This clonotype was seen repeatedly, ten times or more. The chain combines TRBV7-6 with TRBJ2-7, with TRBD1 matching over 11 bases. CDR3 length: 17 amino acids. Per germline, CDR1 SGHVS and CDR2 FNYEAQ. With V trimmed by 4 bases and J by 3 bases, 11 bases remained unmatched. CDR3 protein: CASSSPSGTGGLYEQYF. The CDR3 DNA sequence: TGTGCCAGCAGCTCTCCCTCCGGGACAGGGGGTCTCTACGAGCAGTACTTC.

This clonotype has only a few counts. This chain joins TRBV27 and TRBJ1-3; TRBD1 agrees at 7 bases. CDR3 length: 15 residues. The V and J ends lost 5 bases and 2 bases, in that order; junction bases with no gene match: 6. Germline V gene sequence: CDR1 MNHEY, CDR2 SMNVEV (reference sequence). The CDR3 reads CASSIQGITGNTIYF. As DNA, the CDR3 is TGTGCCAGCAGTATACAGGGGATAACTGGAAACACCATATATTTT.

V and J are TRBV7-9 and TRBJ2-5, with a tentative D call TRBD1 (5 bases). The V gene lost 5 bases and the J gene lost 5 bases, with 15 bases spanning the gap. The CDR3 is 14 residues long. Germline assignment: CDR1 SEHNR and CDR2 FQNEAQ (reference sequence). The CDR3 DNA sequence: TGTGCCAGCAGCCCGGAGACAGACAGTGAGACCCAGTACTTC. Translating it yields CASSPETDSETQYF.

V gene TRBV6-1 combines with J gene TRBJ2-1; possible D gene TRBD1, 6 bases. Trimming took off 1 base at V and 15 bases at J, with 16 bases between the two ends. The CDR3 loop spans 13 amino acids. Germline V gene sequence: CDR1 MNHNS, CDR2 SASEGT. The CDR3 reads CASSEETAGTPFF. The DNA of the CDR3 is TGTGCCAGCAGTGAAGAAACGGCAGGGACACCGTTCTTC.

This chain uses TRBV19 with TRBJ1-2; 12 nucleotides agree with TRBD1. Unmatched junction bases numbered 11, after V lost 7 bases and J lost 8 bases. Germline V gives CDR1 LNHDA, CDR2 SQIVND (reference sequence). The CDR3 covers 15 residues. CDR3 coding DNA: TGTGCCAGTAACCCCCGGGACAGGGGGCAGGGCGGCTACACCTTC. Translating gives CASNPRDRGQGGYTF.

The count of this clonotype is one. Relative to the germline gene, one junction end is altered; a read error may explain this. The CDR3 DNA follows: TGTGGCAGCAGTTCCGGGTCAGCCCAAGAGACCCAGTACTTC. It yields the protein CGSSSGSAQETQYF. The chain joins TRBV12-3 or TRBV12-4 to TRBJ2-5; D gene ambiguous. The CDR3 is 14 amino acids.

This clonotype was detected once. The CDR3 sequence: CASAKGTGSYEQYF. The CDR3 coding sequence is TGTGCCAGCGCCAAGGGGACCGGTTCCTACGAGCAGTACTTC. V usage is TRBV6-6 and J usage is TRBJ2-7; D might be TRBD1 or TRBD2, each matching 5 bases. The germline V gene encodes CDR1 MNHNY and CDR2 SVGAGI (reference sequence). The CDR3 is 14 residues long. Trimming took off 8 bases at V and 1 base at J, with 15 bases between the two ends.

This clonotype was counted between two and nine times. Here the CDR3 reads CSVDTTDYLLFNYGYTF. In DNA form, the CDR3 reads TGCAGCGTTGACACGACTGATTATCTCCTCTTTAACTATGGCTACACCTTC. The chain recombines TRBV29-1 with TRBJ1-2; no definite D call. V dropped 3 bases and J dropped 1 base, with 21 bases sitting between them. Germline assignment: CDR1 SQVTM and CDR2 ANQGSEA. This CDR3 has 17 amino acids.

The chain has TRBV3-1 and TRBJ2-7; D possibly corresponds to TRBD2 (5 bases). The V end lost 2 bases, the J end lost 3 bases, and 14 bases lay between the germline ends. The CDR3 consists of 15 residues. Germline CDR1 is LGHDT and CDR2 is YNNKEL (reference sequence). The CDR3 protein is CASSQTRADHYEQYF. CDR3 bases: TGTGCCAGCAGCCAAACTAGGGCCGACCACTACGAGCAGTACTTC.

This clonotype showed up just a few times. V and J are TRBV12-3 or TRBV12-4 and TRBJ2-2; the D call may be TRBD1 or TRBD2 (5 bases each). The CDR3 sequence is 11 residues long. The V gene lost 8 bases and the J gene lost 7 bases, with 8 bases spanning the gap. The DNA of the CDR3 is TGTGCCAGCCCGGGGCGCGGGGAGCTGTTTTTT. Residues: CASPGRGELFF.

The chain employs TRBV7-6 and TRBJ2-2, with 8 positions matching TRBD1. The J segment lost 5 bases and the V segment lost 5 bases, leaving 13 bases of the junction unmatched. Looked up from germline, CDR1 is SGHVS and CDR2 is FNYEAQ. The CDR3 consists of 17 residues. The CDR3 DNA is TGTGCCAGCAGCGGGAACTTCAGGGGGCGAAGAACCGGGGAGCTGTTTTTT. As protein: CASSGNFRGRRTGELFF.

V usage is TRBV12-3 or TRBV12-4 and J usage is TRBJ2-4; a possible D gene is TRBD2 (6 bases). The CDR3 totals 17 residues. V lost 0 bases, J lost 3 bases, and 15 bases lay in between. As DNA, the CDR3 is TGTGCCAGCAGTTTAGCGCGGGGAATCGGGAACAAAAACATTCAGTACTTC. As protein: CASSLARGIGNKNIQYF.

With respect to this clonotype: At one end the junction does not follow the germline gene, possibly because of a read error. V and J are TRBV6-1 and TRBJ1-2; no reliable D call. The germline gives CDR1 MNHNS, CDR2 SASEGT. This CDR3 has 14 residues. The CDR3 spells CASIEWPGNYGYTF. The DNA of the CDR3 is TGTGCCAGCATTGAATGGCCAGGTAACTATGGCTACACCTTC.

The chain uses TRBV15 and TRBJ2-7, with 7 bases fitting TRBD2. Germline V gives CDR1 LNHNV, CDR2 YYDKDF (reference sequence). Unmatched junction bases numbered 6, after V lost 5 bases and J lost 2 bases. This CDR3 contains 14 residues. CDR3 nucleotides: TGTGCCACCAGCGAACTAGCGAATACCTACGAGCAGTACTTC. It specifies CATSELANTYEQYF.